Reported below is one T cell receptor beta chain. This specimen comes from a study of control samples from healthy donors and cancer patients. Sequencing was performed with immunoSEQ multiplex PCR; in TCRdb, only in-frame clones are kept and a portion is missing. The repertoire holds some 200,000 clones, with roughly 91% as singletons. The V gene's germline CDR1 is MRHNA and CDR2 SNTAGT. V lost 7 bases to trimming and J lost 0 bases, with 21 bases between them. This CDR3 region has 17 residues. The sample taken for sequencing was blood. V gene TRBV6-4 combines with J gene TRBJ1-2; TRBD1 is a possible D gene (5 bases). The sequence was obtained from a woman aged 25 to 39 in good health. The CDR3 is CASTVVPGRHPNYGYTF. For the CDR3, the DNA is TGTGCCAGCACCGTCGTCCCGGGACGACATCCTAACTATGGCTACACCTTC.